This TCR beta chain was documented in a study of identifying expanded T cells in peripheral blood. Study-level points and caveats: Over two and four weeks, about 16.4 and 19 clones changed, versus 1.2 between replicates. Clone count variance between roughly 2-week samples rose with total template count.

Sequenced by immunoSEQ multiplex PCR; TCRdb stores in-frame clones only, minus some. This table has about 85,000 clones, 70% to 90% appearing once. Collection occurred without any documented infections or immune events in donors. This clone was seen just once. Its antigen is not identified. Specimen: blood. The origin of this receptor is a person aged 18-70 years in good health.

CDR3 sequence (DNA): TGCAGCGTTGTTTCAGTCTCCTACGAGCAGTACTTC. Translating it yields CSVVSVSYEQYF. The J gene is TRBJ2-7, the V gene TRBV29-1, with D hard to call. V lost 4 bases and J lost 0, with 7 bases in between. The CDR3 is 12 amino acids. CDR1 and CDR2 from the germline V gene are SQVTM and ANQGSEA.